This T cell receptor beta chain was observed in a study of cytomegalovirus exposure and HLA in healthy donors. It was with 60 Vbeta and 13 Jbeta primers that the PCR ran. Data came from immunoSEQ multiplex PCR; TCRdb stores just in-frame clones and leaves some out. Counted here are 70,000 or so clones, over 75% occurring once; the ten biggest clones make up about 12%. Study-level results: Most TCR sequences were seen very rarely across donors, but some public TCRs occurred in many.

The CDR3 runs to 16 residues. The J segment lost 1 base and the V segment lost 6 bases, leaving 8 bases of the junction unmatched. Germline-derived CDR1 and CDR2 are MDHEN and SYDVKM. To note about this clone: The antigen is not known.

The chain employs TRBV28 and TRBJ1-5, with 8 bases fitting TRBD1. The sequence was collected from a woman aged 25-40 years in good health and CMV-seropositive. The sample consisted of PBMCs. The CDR3 here is CASRKRQGRSNQPQHF. CDR3 sequence (DNA): TGTGCCAGCAGAAAGCGACAGGGGAGGAGCAATCAGCCCCAGCATTTT.